These 26 T cell receptor beta chains were sequenced from one sample in a study of blood T cell repertoires in COVID-19. The protocol was immunoSEQ multiplex PCR, while the TCRdb copy is restricted to in-frame clones and leaves out a portion. The table includes approximately 230,000 clones, about 85% detected once. The specimen sequenced was peripheral blood. The origin of the receptors is a man aged 18 to 30 with active or convalescent COVID-19.

The chain is built from TRBV5-1 and TRBJ2-2; the D gene is possibly TRBD2 (7 bases). CDR1 is SGHRS and CDR2 is YFSETQ in the germline V gene. V was shortened by 3 bases and J by 1 base, with 10 bases between the two germline ends. CDR3 length equals 15 residues. The CDR3 nucleotides read TGCGCCAGCAGCTGGGGGGGACAGAACACCGGGGAGCTGTTTTTT. Protein: CASSWGGQNTGELFF.

V usage is TRBV7-3 and J usage is TRBJ2-7, with D uncertain. The germline V gene encodes CDR1 SGHTA and CDR2 FQGTGA. The CDR3 has 13 residues. Trimming shortened V by 0 bases and J by 4 bases, and 7 bases separated the two germline ends. The CDR3 loop is CASSLTTGYEQYF. Here the CDR3 DNA reads TGTGCCAGCAGCTTAACTACGGGTTACGAGCAGTACTTC.

The chain links TRBV19 to TRBJ1-3; D ambiguous. V was cut by 5 bases and J by 0 bases, with 8 bases left in between. CDR3 length: 14 residues. Germline V gene lookup returns CDR1 LNHDA and CDR2 SQIVND (reference sequence). This chain's CDR3 is CASSQVVSGNTIYF. The CDR3 DNA reads as TGTGCCAGTAGTCAGGTTGTCTCTGGAAACACCATATATTTT.

V is TRBV9 and J is TRBJ2-5; tentative D call: TRBD2 (6 bases). Germline CDR1 SGDLS, CDR2 YYNGEE. The CDR3 extends over 16 amino acids. Trimming shortened V by 4 bases and J by 2 bases, and 18 bases separated the two germline ends. Here the CDR3 DNA reads TGTGCCAGCAGCCCCCCGGAGGGAGAGACTCAAGAGACCCAGTACTTC. Its translation: CASSPPEGETQETQYF. Complete variable domain (other parts from reference TRBV9 and TRBJ2-5): DSGVTQTPKHLITATGQRVTLRCSPRSGDLSVYWYQQSLDQGLQFLIQYYNGEERAKGNILERFSAQQFPDLHSELNLSSLELGDSALYFCASSPPEGETQETQYFGPGTRLLVL.

The V and J genes are TRBV6-2 or TRBV6-3 and TRBJ1-1; D gene unclear. The CDR3 has 14 amino acids. V was cut by 2 bases and J by 4 bases, with 11 bases left in between. Germline V lookup: CDR1 MNHEY, CDR2 SVGEGT. CDR3 loop: CASSYSQVRTEAFF. DNA of the CDR3: TGTGCCAGCAGTTACAGCCAGGTGCGCACTGAAGCTTTCTTT.

This clone has only one observation. This chain connects TRBV5-4 to TRBJ2-5, with 8 bases fitting TRBD2. This CDR3 region has 15 residues. V lost 0 bases and J lost 5; bases outside the gene matches: 6. Per the germline V gene, CDR1 is SGHNT and CDR2 is YYREEE (reference sequence). Here the CDR3 DNA reads TGTGCCAGCAGCTTGGTCGGACTAGCAGTTGAGACCCAGTACTTC. It yields the protein CASSLVGLAVETQYF.

This chain joins TRBV9 and TRBJ2-1; TRBD1 matches 8 bases. Per germline, CDR1 SGDLS and CDR2 YYNGEE. The ends lost 2 bases at V and 8 bases at J; junction bases unmatched: 9. The CDR3 length is 15 residues. The CDR3 bases are TGTGCCAGCAGCGTTCAGGGGGCAGGTGTCGATGAGCAGTTCTTC. Translating it yields CASSVQGAGVDEQFF.

The rearrangement links TRBV6-2 or TRBV6-3 to TRBJ1-5, with TRBD1 matching over 9 bases. From germline, CDR1 is MNHEY and CDR2 SVGEGT. The CDR3 totals 15 residues. Trimming cost V 6 bases and J 5 bases; bases outside gene matches: 8. In DNA form, the CDR3 reads TGTGCCAGCAGCGATACAGGGGGCGGGGATCAGCCCCAGCATTTT. It codes for CASSDTGGGDQPQHF.

The chain combines TRBV2 with TRBJ1-2, with a possible D match to TRBD1 (5 bases). This CDR3 contains 13 residues. V was trimmed by 4 bases and J by 4 bases, leaving 10 bases between them. Germline CDR1 is SNHLY and CDR2 is FYNNEI. CDR3 sequence (DNA): TGTGCCAGCAGTGCCAGGGAACTCTATGGCTACACCTTC. It specifies CASSARELYGYTF.

This chain uses TRBV2 with TRBJ2-5, with D possibly being TRBD2 (6 bases). Trimming pared 3 bases from V and 2 bases from J, leaving 7 bases between. Germline CDR1 and CDR2: SNHLY and FYNNEI. The CDR3 has 13 residues. CDR3 coding DNA: TGTGCCAGCAGTGATGGAGGGCAAGAGACCCAGTACTTC. Protein product: CASSDGGQETQYF.

V is TRBV5-1 and J is TRBJ1-1; D call uncertain. The CDR3 contains 16 residues. CDR1 SGHRS and CDR2 YFSETQ come from the germline V gene. V was trimmed by 0 bases and J by 0 bases, leaving 12 bases between them. The CDR3 reads CASSLGSNRLNTEAFF. CDR3 nucleotides: TGCGCCAGCAGCTTGGGGTCAAACAGATTGAACACTGAAGCTTTCTTT.

This clone was recorded once. The gene calls are TRBV5-1 and TRBJ2-3; unclear D gene. This CDR3 contains 16 residues. V lost 0 bases, J lost 2 bases, and 13 bases lay in between. Germline lookup yields CDR1 SGHRS and CDR2 YFSETQ. The CDR3 sequence: CASSLAGSKNTDTQYF. In nucleotides, the CDR3 is TGCGCCAGCAGCTTGGCCGGGTCCAAGAACACAGATACGCAGTATTTT. The variable domain in full, completed from reference TRBV5-1 and TRBJ2-3, reads KAGVTQTPRYLIKTRGQQVTLSCSPISGHRSVSWYQQTPGQGLQFLFEYFSETQRNKGNFPGRFSGRQFSNSRSEMNVSTLELGDSALYLCASSLAGSKNTDTQYFGPGTRLTVL.

This chain links TRBV5-6 with TRBJ1-3; D is ambiguous. The CDR3 consists of 14 residues. Trimming pared 3 bases from V and 4 bases from J, leaving 11 bases between. Germline lookup yields CDR1 SGHDT and CDR2 YYEEEE. CDR3 nucleotide sequence: TGTGCCAGCAGCTCTATGAAAGCCGGAAACACCATATATTTT. Amino acids: CASSSMKAGNTIYF.

This rearrangement joins TRBV5-1 to TRBJ1-1; the match to TRBD1 covers 9 bases. Germline CDR1 and CDR2: SGHRS and YFSETQ. CDR3 size: 14 residues. With V trimmed by 6 bases and J by 4 bases, 7 bases remained unmatched. Here the CDR3 reads CASKPGTGFTEAFF. The CDR3 bases are TGCGCCAGCAAACCCGGGACAGGGTTCACTGAAGCTTTCTTT.

This clone was seen a single time. V and J are TRBV4-3 and TRBJ1-2; 9 bases agree with TRBD1. The CDR3 extends over 17 amino acids. Germline V gene data show CDR1 as LGHNA and CDR2 as YSLEER. Losses at the gene ends were 0 bases for V and 6 bases for J; bases not matched to a gene: 11. The CDR3 DNA is TGCGCCAGCAGCCAAGACGCCGGGACAGGGATCCTGAATGGCTACACCTTC. Its protein product is CASSQDAGTGILNGYTF.

This sequence joins TRBV3-1 (or the pseudogene TRBV3-2) and TRBJ1-2; no clear D. The V and J ends lost 2 bases and 8 bases respectively, with 18 bases between them. The CDR3 has 15 residues. In germline, CDR1 is LGHDT, CDR2 YNNKEL (reference sequence). The DNA of the CDR3 is TGTGCCAGCAGCCAACCAACTCAGAGTGAGGAGGGCTACACCTTC. As protein: CASSQPTQSEEGYTF.

The chain has TRBV15 and TRBJ2-7, with 7 nucleotides matching TRBD1. CDR1 and CDR2 from the germline V gene are LNHNV and YYDKDF (reference sequence). There are 12 residues in the CDR3. With V trimmed by 4 bases and J by 5 bases, 2 bases remained unmatched. CDR3 residues: CATSKDRDEQYF. Written as DNA, the CDR3 is TGTGCCACCAGCAAAGACAGGGACGAGCAGTACTTC.

This chain uses TRBV2 with TRBJ1-1, with 8 bases aligning to TRBD1. Germline V gene lookup returns CDR1 SNHLY and CDR2 FYNNEI. V shed 4 bases, J shed 0 bases, and the junction held 25 bases outside the gene matches. This CDR3 region has 22 residues. The CDR3 DNA is TGTGCCAGCAGTGGGTTCGAGAGGGGACAGGACACCCAAACGATAATGAACACTGAAGCTTTCTTT. This codes for CASSGFERGQDTQTIMNTEAFF.

V gene TRBV5-1 combines with J gene TRBJ1-1; maybe TRBD1 (5 bases). Germline loops: CDR1 SGHRS, CDR2 YFSETQ. The V and J ends lost 0 bases and 1 base respectively, with 10 bases between them. The CDR3 length is 15 residues. The CDR3 region is CASSLGQGTNTEAFF. CDR3 sequence (DNA): TGCGCCAGCAGCTTGGGGCAGGGCACGAACACTGAAGCTTTCTTT.

A note on this clone: The sample has other DNA sequences that encode this CDR3 too. The chain combines TRBV5-4 with TRBJ2-7; TRBD2 aligns across 10 bases. The CDR3 spans 15 residues. V gave up 1 base and J gave up 2 bases; unmatched junction bases: 3. Germline-derived CDR1 and CDR2 are SGHNT and YYREEE (reference sequence). The CDR3 DNA reads TGTGCCAGCAGCTTGCAACTAGCGGGAACCTACGAGCAGTACTTC. Translating gives CASSLQLAGTYEQYF.

The chain uses TRBV28 and TRBJ2-2, with 9 positions matching TRBD2. Trimming took 7 bases from V and 0 from J; bases not matched to a gene: 3. This CDR3 comprises 15 residues. The germline CDR1 and CDR2 sequences are MDHEN and SYDVKM. The CDR3 is CASKIAGANTGELFF. In DNA form, the CDR3 reads TGTGCCAGCAAGATAGCGGGGGCGAACACCGGGGAGCTGTTTTTT. Full variable domain (remainder filled in from reference TRBV28 and TRBJ2-2): DVKVTQSSRYLVKRTGEKVFLECVQDMDHENMFWYRQDPGLGLRLIYFSYDVKMKEKGDIPEGYSVSREKKERFSLILESASTNQTSMYLCASKIAGANTGELFFGEGSRLTVL.

V is TRBV28 and J is TRBJ2-3; D ambiguous. Germline CDR1 reads MDHEN; CDR2 reads SYDVKM. The CDR3 runs to 15 residues. V was cut by 3 bases and J by 2 bases, with 12 bases left in between. CDR3 sequence (DNA): TGTGCCAGCAGTTTTGTGAACAGAGCCACAGATACGCAGTATTTT. Translating it yields CASSFVNRATDTQYF.

The chain recombines TRBV30 with TRBJ2-2; D is possibly TRBD1 (6 bases). CDR1 and CDR2 from the germline V gene are GTSNPN and SVGIG (reference sequence). Trimming removed 2 bases from V and 6 bases from J, with 13 bases in between. The CDR3 spans 14 residues. CDR3 DNA: TGTGCCTGGAGTCTGACAGGAAGGGCCGGGGAGCTGTTTTTT. Encoded protein: CAWSLTGRAGELFF.

This clone was detected only a few times. At the DNA level, this CDR3 is encoded by other sequences in the same sample as well. The chain carries TRBV9 and TRBJ2-5; 7 bases fit TRBD2. The V gene end was trimmed by 0 bases and the J gene end by 5 bases; junction bases not matched to a gene: 4. The germline V gene encodes CDR1 SGDLS and CDR2 YYNGEE. CDR3 length: 14 residues. The CDR3 region is CASSVEGRVETQYF. The CDR3 DNA is TGTGCCAGCAGCGTAGAGGGGAGGGTCGAGACCCAGTACTTC.

The chain employs TRBV20-1 and TRBJ2-5; TRBD2 aligns across 9 bases. V lost 3 bases, J lost 4 bases, and 12 bases stayed unmatched. This CDR3 is built from 16 residues. Germline assignment: CDR1 DFQATT and CDR2 SNEGSKA (reference sequence). DNA of the CDR3: TGCAGTGCTAGTCTCCTAGCGGGATCACTGCTAGAGACCCAGTACTTC. Translation gives CSASLLAGSLLETQYF.

V and J are TRBV5-6 and TRBJ1-2; TRBD1 agrees at 11 bases. In germline, CDR1 is SGHDT, CDR2 YYEEEE. V was clipped by 4 bases and J by 9 bases; unmatched bases: 5. This CDR3 spans 13 amino acids. The CDR3: CASSPGTGGSYTF. CDR3 DNA sequence: TGTGCCAGCAGCCCCGGGACAGGGGGTAGCTACACCTTC. Full variable domain (rest looked up from reference TRBV5-6 and TRBJ1-2): DAGVTQSPTHLIKTRGQQVTLRCSPKSGHDTVSWYQQALGQGPQFIFQYYEEEERQRGNFPDRFSGHQFPNYSSELNVNALLLGDSALYLCASSPGTGGSYTFGSGTRLTVV.